Below, one T cell receptor (beta chain) is given with its context. The target antigen is unknown. Using RNA template, CDR3s of TCR alpha and beta were amplified with iRepertoire arm-PCR. Input was 100-400 ng of tissue mRNA or PBMC total RNA. TCRdb recomputed calls from the multiplex PCR reads with MiXCR, one row per CDR3 protein. Among under 150,000 distinct CDR3 sequences listed, about 25% were seen once. The sample is drawn from a study of glioma-infiltrating T cells. General study points: Above-expected tissue-blood divergence occurred in all gliomas, most in low-grade ones. CDR3 overlap between tissue and blood was very small.

With V trimmed by 3 bases and J by 4 bases, 5 bases remained unmatched. Germline values: CDR1 SGHTA, CDR2 FQGNSA. The CDR3 has 14 amino acids. The sample taken for sequencing was glioma tissue, nonneoplastic brain tissue, or PBMCs (not recorded which). This chain connects TRBV7-2 to TRBJ1-2; 7 bases agree with TRBD1. The sequence came from a human donor with low-grade glioma or glioblastoma, undergoing nonglioma brain surgery, or in good health (not recorded which). The CDR3 sequence: CASSLSGTAYGYTF. The CDR3 DNA is TGTGCCAGCAGCTTGTCCGGGACAGCCTATGGCTACACCTTC.